The sequence of this TCR beta chain was determined in a study of blood T cell repertoires in COVID-19. Study-level background: Some COVID-19 samples were acute and others convalescent; all came from the United States, Italy and Spain. T cells, B-cell-depleted T cells, or PBMCs supplied cDNA or gDNA.

Authors' methods: Amplification of reference gene primers provided the estimated nucleated cell counts. Repertoires were generated with immunoSEQ multiplex PCR, while TCRdb's copy carries only in-frame clones and drops some. V, J and clone size are taken as reported in that table, and D and trimming were inferred from the DNA itself. This table holds roughly 100,000 clones, roughly four fifths found once. Specimen: peripheral blood. The receptor's source is a woman of 80 years or more with acute or convalescent COVID-19.

The CDR3 region has the DNA TGTGCCTGGAGTGTAAAGGCGGGAGGCACTGAAGCTTTCTTT. It codes for CAWSVKAGGTEAFF. The genes are TRBV30 and TRBJ1-1; D remains unclear. Trimming took off 0 bases at V and 4 bases at J, with 12 bases between the two ends. CDR3 length equals 14 residues. Per the germline V gene, CDR1 is GTSNPN and CDR2 is SVGIG (reference sequence).